Below are 5 T cell receptor beta chains sequenced from a single sample in a study of vaccination and CD4 T cells after COVID-19. Oncomine TCR Beta short-read sequencing was applied to DNA from cultured CD4+ T cells. One entry per CDR3 protein, called by TCRdb with MiXCR from the PCR reads. Among some 22,000 distinct CDR3 sequences listed, 35% were seen once. The time point here: late sampling 161 to 241 days after vaccination in a few convalescent patients. Treatment given: roughly ten-day PBMC culture with coronavirus spike peptide pools or control peptides (ViraFEST assay). No antigen is known for these receptors. The sequenced sample was CD4+ T cells from blood, cultured in vitro, obtained about 7 months after SARS-CoV-2 vaccination. These receptors were taken from a human donor who had recovered from COVID-19.

The chain has TRBV20-1 and TRBJ2-1; D unclear. The germline gives CDR1 DFQATT, CDR2 SNEGSKA (reference sequence). This CDR3 has 14 residues. Trimming removed 3 bases from V and 6 bases from J, with 15 bases in between. CDR3 nucleotides: TGCAGTGCTAGTAACCCCGTCCCGCTCAATGAGCAGTTCTTC. The encoded protein is CSASNPVPLNEQFF.

There are a few counts of this clonotype. The chain is built from TRBV28 and TRBJ2-6, with unresolved D. V was clipped by 5 bases and J by 0 bases, with 11 bases between them. Germline V gene sequence: CDR1 MDHEN, CDR2 SYDVKM. This CDR3 comprises 16 residues. The DNA of the CDR3 is TGTGCCAGCAGTCCCGAGAGTCCCTCTGGGGCCAACGTCCTGACTTTC. It translates to CASSPESPSGANVLTF.

This chain uses TRBV20-1 with TRBJ2-7; D is perhaps TRBD2 (6 bases). The CDR3 sequence is 15 residues long. The V end was cut by 3 bases, the J end by 0 bases, with 15 bases between. CDR1 and CDR2 (germline): DFQATT, SNEGSKA (reference sequence). For the CDR3, the DNA is TGCAGTGCTAGCGGGAGTCCCCCGGACTCCTACGAGCAGTACTTC. Protein sequence: CSASGSPPDSYEQYF.

This clonotype was observed a few times. This chain uses TRBV20-1 with TRBJ2-1; 7 bases agree with TRBD1. The germline V gene has CDR1 DFQATT and CDR2 SNEGSKA (reference sequence). With V trimmed by 4 bases and J by 6 bases, 3 bases remained unmatched. The CDR3 totals 12 residues. CDR3 amino acids: CSAKGQINEQFF. The DNA of the CDR3 is TGCAGTGCTAAGGGACAGATCAATGAGCAGTTCTTC.

The chain carries TRBV18 and TRBJ2-7; 12 nucleotides match TRBD1. Unmatched junction bases numbered 10, after V lost 3 bases and J lost 13 bases. The length of the CDR3 is 14 residues. Looked up from germline, CDR1 is KGHSH and CDR2 is LQKENI. The CDR3 coding sequence is TGTGCCAGCTCACCTCAAGGGACAGGGGGCGTCATATACTTC. The encoded protein is CASSPQGTGGVIYF.